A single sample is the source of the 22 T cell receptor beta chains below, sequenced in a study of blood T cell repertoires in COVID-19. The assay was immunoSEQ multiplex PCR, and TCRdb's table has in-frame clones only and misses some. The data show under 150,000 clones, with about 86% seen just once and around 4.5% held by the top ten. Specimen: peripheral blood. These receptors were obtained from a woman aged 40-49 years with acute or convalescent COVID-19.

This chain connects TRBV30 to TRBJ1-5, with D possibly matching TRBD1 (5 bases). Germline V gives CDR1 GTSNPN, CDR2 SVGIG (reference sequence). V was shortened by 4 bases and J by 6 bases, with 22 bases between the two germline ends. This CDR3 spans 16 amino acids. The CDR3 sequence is CAWTESHGGESQPQHF. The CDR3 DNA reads TGTGCCTGGACCGAAAGTCACGGGGGGGAAAGTCAGCCCCAGCATTTT. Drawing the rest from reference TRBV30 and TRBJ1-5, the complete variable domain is SQTIHQWPATLVQPVGSPLSLECTVEGTSNPNLYWYRQAAGRGLQLLFYSVGIGQISSEVPQNLSASRPQDRQFILSSKKLLLSDSGFYLCAWTESHGGESQPQHFGDGTRLSIL.

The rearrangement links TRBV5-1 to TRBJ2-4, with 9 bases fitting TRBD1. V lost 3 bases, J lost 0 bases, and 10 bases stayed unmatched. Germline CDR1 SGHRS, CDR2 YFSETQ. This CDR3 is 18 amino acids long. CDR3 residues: CASSSGTGSRLAKNIQYF. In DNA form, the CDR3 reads TGCGCCAGCAGCTCCGGGACAGGGAGTAGGTTAGCCAAAAACATTCAGTACTTC.

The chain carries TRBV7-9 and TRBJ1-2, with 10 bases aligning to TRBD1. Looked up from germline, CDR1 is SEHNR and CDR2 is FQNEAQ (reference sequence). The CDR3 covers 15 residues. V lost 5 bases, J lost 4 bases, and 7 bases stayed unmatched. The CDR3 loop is CASSPGTGVGYGYTF. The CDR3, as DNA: TGTGCCAGCAGCCCAGGGACAGGGGTCGGCTATGGCTACACCTTC.

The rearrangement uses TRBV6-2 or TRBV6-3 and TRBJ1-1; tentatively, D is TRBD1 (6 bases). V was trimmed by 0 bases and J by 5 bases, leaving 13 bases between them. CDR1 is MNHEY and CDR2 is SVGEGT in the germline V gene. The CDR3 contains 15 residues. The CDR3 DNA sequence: TGTGCCAGCAGTTACTCGACAACAGGGAATACTGAAGCTTTCTTT. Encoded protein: CASSYSTTGNTEAFF.

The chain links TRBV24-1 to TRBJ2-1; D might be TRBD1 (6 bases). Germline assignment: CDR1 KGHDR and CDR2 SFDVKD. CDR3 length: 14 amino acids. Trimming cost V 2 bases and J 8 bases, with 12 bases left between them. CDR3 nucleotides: TGTGCCACCAGTGATTCGAAGGGGGTGTATGAGCAGTTCTTC. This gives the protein CATSDSKGVYEQFF.

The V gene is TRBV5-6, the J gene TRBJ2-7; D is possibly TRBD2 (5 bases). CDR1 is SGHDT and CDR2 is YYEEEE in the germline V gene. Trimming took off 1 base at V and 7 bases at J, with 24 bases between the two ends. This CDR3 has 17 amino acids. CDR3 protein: CASSLTYWTPSRIEQYF. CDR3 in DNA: TGTGCCAGCAGCTTGACATATTGGACTCCGTCTAGGATAGAGCAGTACTTC.

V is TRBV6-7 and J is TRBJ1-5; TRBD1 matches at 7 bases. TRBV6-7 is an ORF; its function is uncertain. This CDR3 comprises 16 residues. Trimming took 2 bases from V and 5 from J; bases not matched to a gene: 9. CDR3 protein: CASSYLEGARDQPQHF. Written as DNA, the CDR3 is TGTGCCAGCAGTTACCTGGAGGGGGCGCGCGATCAGCCCCAGCATTTT.

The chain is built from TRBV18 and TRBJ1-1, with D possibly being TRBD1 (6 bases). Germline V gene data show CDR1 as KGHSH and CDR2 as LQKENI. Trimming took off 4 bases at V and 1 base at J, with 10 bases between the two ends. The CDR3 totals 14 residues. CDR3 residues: CASSREQGNTEAFF. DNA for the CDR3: TGTGCCAGCTCACGTGAACAGGGGAACACTGAAGCTTTCTTT. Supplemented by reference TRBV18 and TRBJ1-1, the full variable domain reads NAGVMQNPRHLVRRRGQEARLRCSPMKGHSHVYWYRQLPEEGLKFMVYLQKENIIDESGMPKERFSAEFPKEGPSILRIQQVVRGDSAAYFCASSREQGNTEAFFGQGTRLTVV.

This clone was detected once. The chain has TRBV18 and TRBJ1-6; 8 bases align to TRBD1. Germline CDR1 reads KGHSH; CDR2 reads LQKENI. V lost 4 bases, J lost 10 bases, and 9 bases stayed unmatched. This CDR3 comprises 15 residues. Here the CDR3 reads CASSQEGGTGSPLHF. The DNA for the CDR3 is TGTGCCAGCTCACAGGAGGGAGGGACAGGATCACCCCTCCACTTT.

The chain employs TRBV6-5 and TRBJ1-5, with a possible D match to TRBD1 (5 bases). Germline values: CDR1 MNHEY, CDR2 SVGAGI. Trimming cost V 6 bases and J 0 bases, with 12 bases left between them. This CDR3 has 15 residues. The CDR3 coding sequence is TGTGCCAGCAGCAGGGTAACACCTAGCAATCAGCCCCAGCATTTT. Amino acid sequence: CASSRVTPSNQPQHF.

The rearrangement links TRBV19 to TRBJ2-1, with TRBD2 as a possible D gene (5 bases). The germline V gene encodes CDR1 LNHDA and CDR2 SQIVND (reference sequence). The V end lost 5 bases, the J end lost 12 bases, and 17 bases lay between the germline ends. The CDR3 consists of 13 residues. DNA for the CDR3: TGTGCCAGTAGTCCGGACTCCCGATGGACGCAGTTCTTC. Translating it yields CASSPDSRWTQFF. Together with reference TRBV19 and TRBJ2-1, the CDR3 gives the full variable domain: DGGITQSPKYLFRKEGQNVTLSCEQNLNHDAMYWYRQDPGQGLRLIYYSQIVNDFQKGDIAEGYSVSREKKESFPLTVTSAQKNPTAFYLCASSPDSRWTQFFGPGTRLTVL.

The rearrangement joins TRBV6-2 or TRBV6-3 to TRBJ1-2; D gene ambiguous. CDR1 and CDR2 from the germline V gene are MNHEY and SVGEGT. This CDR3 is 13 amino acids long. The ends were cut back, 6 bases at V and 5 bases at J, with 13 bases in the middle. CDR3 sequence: CASSLGGGYGYTF. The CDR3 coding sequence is TGTGCCAGCAGCCTTGGTGGAGGGTATGGCTACACCTTC.

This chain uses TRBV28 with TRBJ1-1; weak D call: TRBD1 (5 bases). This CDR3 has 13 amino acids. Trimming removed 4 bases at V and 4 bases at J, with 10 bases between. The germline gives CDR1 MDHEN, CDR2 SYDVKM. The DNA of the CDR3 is TGTGCCAGCAGTTGGGGGGAACGCACTGAAGCTTTCTTT. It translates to CASSWGERTEAFF.

The CDR3 reads CAGGQGYGYTF. In nucleotides, the CDR3 is TGTGCCGGGGGACAGGGGTACGGCTACACCTTC. The rearrangement joins TRBV28 to TRBJ1-2; the match to TRBD1 covers 10 bases. CDR1 and CDR2 (germline): MDHEN, SYDVKM. V lost 11 bases, J lost 8 bases, and 5 bases stayed unmatched. The CDR3 has 11 residues.

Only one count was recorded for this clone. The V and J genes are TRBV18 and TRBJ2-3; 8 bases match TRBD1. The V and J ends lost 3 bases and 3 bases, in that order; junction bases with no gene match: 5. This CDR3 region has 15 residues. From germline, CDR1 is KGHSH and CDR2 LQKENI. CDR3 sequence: CASSPRTGLTDTQYF. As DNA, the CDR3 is TGTGCCAGCTCACCCCGGACAGGGCTAACAGATACGCAGTATTTT.

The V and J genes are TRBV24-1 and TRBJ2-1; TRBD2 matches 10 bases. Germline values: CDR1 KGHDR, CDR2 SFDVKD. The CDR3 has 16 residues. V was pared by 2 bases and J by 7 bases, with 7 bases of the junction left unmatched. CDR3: CATSDSLAGKGNEQFF. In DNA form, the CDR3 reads TGTGCCACCAGTGATTCACTAGCGGGGAAGGGGAATGAGCAGTTCTTC.

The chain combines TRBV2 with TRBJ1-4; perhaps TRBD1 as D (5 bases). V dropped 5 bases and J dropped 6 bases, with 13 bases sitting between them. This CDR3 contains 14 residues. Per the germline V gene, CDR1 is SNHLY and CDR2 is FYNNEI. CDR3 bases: TGTGCCAGCAGTTGGCCAGGGTCGGATGAAAAACTGTTTTTT. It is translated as CASSWPGSDEKLFF.

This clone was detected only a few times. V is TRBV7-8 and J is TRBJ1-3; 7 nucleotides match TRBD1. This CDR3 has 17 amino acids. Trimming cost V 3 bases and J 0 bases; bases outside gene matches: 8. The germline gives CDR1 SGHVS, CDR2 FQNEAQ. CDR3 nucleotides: TGTGCCAGCAGCTTCGGGACAGCGATGTACTCTGGAAACACCATATATTTT. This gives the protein CASSFGTAMYSGNTIYF. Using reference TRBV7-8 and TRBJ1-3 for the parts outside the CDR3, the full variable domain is GAGVSQSPRYKVAKRGQDVALRCDPISGHVSLFWYQQALGQGPEFLTYFQNEAQLDKSGLPSDRFFAERPEGSVSTLKIQRTQQEDSAVYLCASSFGTAMYSGNTIYFGEGSWLTVV.

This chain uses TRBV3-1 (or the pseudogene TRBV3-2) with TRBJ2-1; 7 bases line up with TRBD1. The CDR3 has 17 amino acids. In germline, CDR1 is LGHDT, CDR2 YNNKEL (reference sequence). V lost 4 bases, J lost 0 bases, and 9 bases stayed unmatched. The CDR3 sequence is CASSRSGTVSSYNEQFF. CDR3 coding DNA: TGTGCCAGCAGCCGCTCCGGGACAGTAAGCTCCTACAATGAGCAGTTCTTC.

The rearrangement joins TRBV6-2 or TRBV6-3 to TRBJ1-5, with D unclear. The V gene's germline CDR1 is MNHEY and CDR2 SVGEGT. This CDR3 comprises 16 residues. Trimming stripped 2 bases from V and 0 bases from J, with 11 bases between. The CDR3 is CASSYTAVYSNQPQHF. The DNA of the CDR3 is TGTGCCAGCAGTTACACAGCAGTCTATAGCAATCAGCCCCAGCATTTT.

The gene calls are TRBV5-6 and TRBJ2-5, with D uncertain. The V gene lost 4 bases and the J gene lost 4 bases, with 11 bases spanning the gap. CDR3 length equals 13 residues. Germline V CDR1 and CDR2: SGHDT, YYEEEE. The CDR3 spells CASSPLRGETQYF. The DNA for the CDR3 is TGTGCCAGCAGCCCCTTAAGAGGAGAGACCCAGTACTTC.

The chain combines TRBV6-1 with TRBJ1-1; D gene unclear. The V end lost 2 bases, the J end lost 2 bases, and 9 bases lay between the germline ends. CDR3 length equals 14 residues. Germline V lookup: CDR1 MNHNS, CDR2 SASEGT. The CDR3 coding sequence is TGTGCCAGCAGTGAATTTTTAACTAACACTGAAGCTTTCTTT. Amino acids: CASSEFLTNTEAFF.